The 32 T cell receptor beta chains in this list originate from one sample, sequenced in a study of breast tumors, draining lymph nodes, adjacent tissues. TCRdb reanalysed the multiplex PCR reads using MiXCR and keeps one entry per CDR3 protein. The sample lists over 200,000 distinct CDR3 sequences, about 34% occurring once. Axillary draining lymph nodes of breast cancer patients supplied the node samples. Sequenced sample: axillary lymph node tissue. These receptors came from a female donor with breast cancer. Some clones in this sample may be carry-over from other donors' samples.

This chain links TRBV27 with TRBJ1-6; D is unresolved. CDR1 and CDR2 from the germline V gene are MNHEY and SMNVEV (reference sequence). Trimming stripped 3 bases from V and 10 bases from J, with 7 bases between. The CDR3 length is 12 residues. The CDR3 protein is CASSFWNSPLHF. CDR3 sequence (DNA): TGTGCCAGCAGTTTTTGGAACTCACCCCTCCACTTT.

The chain recombines TRBV29-1 with TRBJ1-2; 7 nucleotides align to TRBD1. The V and J ends lost 7 bases and 7 bases, in that order; junction bases with no gene match: 6. The CDR3 sequence is 11 residues long. Germline values: CDR1 SQVTM, CDR2 ANQGSEA. The CDR3 is CSARQGGGYTF. The CDR3 DNA reads as TGCAGCGCTCGACAGGGAGGTGGCTACACCTTC.

There are many counts of this clonotype. The chain recombines TRBV5-4 with TRBJ2-1; 13 bases line up with TRBD2. Germline CDR1 and CDR2: SGHNT and YYREEE (reference sequence). The V segment lost 0 bases and the J segment 3 bases; nucleotides outside the gene matches: 6. The CDR3 has 18 residues. CDR3 loop: CASSLAIGLAGVYNEQFF. The CDR3 region has the DNA TGTGCCAGCAGCTTGGCCATCGGACTAGCGGGAGTCTACAATGAGCAGTTCTTC. The full variable domain, its missing parts supplied by reference TRBV5-4 and TRBJ2-1, is ETGVTQSPTHLIKTRGQQVTLRCSSQSGHNTVSWYQQALGQGPQFIFQYYREEENGRGNFPPRFSGLQFPNYSSELNVNALELDDSALYLCASSLAIGLAGVYNEQFFGPGTRLTVL.

The sample holds a few counts of this clonotype. The rearrangement uses TRBV10-3 and TRBJ1-1; D gene unclear. CDR1 is ENHRY, CDR2 SYGVKD, per germline. The V and J ends lost 4 bases and 7 bases respectively, with 10 bases between them. This CDR3 contains 12 residues. CDR3 sequence: CAISVVMGEAFF. As DNA, the CDR3 is TGTGCCATCAGTGTTGTCATGGGTGAAGCTTTCTTT.

This clonotype was seen a handful of times. A much larger clone is a single base away; this may be a read error. This chain links TRBV4-2 with TRBJ2-3; 11 positions agree with TRBD2. The CDR3 extends over 18 amino acids. CDR1 and CDR2 from the germline V gene are LGHNA and YNFKEQ. CDR3 in DNA: TGTGCCGGCAGCCAAGAGGAACTAGCGGGGGTATCTGCAGATACGCAGTATTTT. Its protein is CAGSQEELAGVSADTQYF.

This clonotype has a handful of counts. The chain is built from TRBV18 and TRBJ2-7; 11 positions match TRBD1. The CDR3 sequence is 16 residues long. Trimming took 0 bases from V and 3 from J; bases not matched to a gene: 4. The V gene's germline CDR1 is KGHSH and CDR2 LQKENI. As DNA, the CDR3 is TGTGCCAGCTCACCACCGTGGGACAGGGGGTTCTACGAGCAGTACTTC. This sequence encodes CASSPPWDRGFYEQYF.

The chain is built from TRBV6-1 and TRBJ1-5, with D tentatively TRBD1 (6 bases). The CDR3 is 16 amino acids. Germline assignment: CDR1 MNHNS and CDR2 SASEGT. Trimming stripped 5 bases from V and 4 bases from J, with 18 bases between. The CDR3: CASSQEPGQRNQPQHF. Written as DNA, the CDR3 is TGTGCCAGCAGTCAAGAGCCAGGACAGAGGAATCAGCCCCAGCATTTT.

Turning to this clonotype: A read error may produce the germline difference seen at one junction end. The gene calls are TRBV5-5 and TRBJ1-4, with D perhaps TRBD1 (5 bases). Germline V gene data show CDR1 as SGHKS and CDR2 as YYEKEE (reference sequence). The CDR3 sequence is 15 residues long. The CDR3 region is CASSYLQGKNEKLFF. The CDR3 bases are TGCGCCAGCAGCTACCTCCAGGGAAAGAATGAAAAACTGTTTTTT.

Ten or more counts support this clonotype. The chain has TRBV6-2 or TRBV6-3 and TRBJ1-2; D unresolved. CDR3 length: 13 amino acids. V was cut by 5 bases and J by 7 bases, with 14 bases left in between. Germline V gene data show CDR1 as MNHEY and CDR2 as SVGEGT. CDR3 sequence (DNA): TGTGCCAGCAGTCTGACGGGGAAGGGTGGCTACACCTTC. It encodes CASSLTGKGGYTF.

A word on this clonotype: The junction shows a germline mismatch at one end, possibly a read error. The chain uses TRBV24-1 and TRBJ1-6; D might be TRBD1 (6 bases). The CDR3 contains 21 residues. Germline CDR1 reads KGHDR; CDR2 reads SFDVKD. DNA for the CDR3: TGCGCCACGAGTCGTCAGTCCACAGGGATTGTGGGACGATTTGGTTATTCACCCCTCCACTTT. This gives the protein CATSRQSTGIVGRFGYSPLHF.

This chain joins TRBV11-3 and TRBJ2-5; D assignment may be TRBD1 or TRBD2 (7 bases each). The CDR3 is made up of 12 amino acids. Trimming cost V 5 bases and J 14 bases, with 18 bases left between them. The V gene's germline CDR1 is SGHNT and CDR2 YENEEA. For the CDR3, the DNA is TGTGCCAGCAGCCTCCAGGGAGGGGGCTCCTACTTC. Amino acids: CASSLQGGGSYF.

The chain combines TRBV20-1 with TRBJ2-7; maybe TRBD2 (6 bases). The germline V gene has CDR1 DFQATT and CDR2 SNEGSKA (reference sequence). This CDR3 is 14 amino acids long. V lost 3 bases to trimming and J lost 4 bases, with 16 bases between them. The CDR3 is CSASLRDGTYEQYF. In nucleotides, the CDR3 is TGCAGTGCTAGCCTGCGGGACGGGACTTACGAGCAGTACTTC.

This clonotype occurred many times. V is TRBV7-6 and J is TRBJ2-5, with 13 bases fitting TRBD2. The CDR3 covers 15 residues. Germline-derived CDR1 and CDR2 are SGHVS and FNYEAQ. J gave up 5 bases and V 5 bases, and 5 bases lay outside the gene matches. CDR3 nucleotides: TGTGCCAGCAGCAAGGGACTAGCGGGGCGGGAGACCCAGTACTTC. This gives the protein CASSKGLAGRETQYF.

The chain recombines TRBV5-6 with TRBJ1-2, with D possibly TRBD1 on 6 matching bases. Germline V lookup: CDR1 SGHDT, CDR2 YYEEEE. The V end was cut by 2 bases, the J end by 5 bases, with 13 bases between. CDR3 size: 14 residues. CDR3: CASSLGGVRYGYTF. CDR3 coding DNA: TGTGCCAGCAGCTTAGGGGGGGTCAGATATGGCTACACCTTC.

This clonotype has only a few counts. Its ends do not fully match the called genes, so a read error is possible. The V and J genes are TRBV20-1 and TRBJ2-7, with D maybe TRBD2 (6 bases). Per germline, CDR1 DFQATT and CDR2 SNEGSKA (reference sequence). This CDR3 region has 13 residues. The CDR3 nucleotides are TGCAGTGCTAGAGGGGACTTACCTTACGCGCAGTACTTC. Amino acids: CSARGDLPYAQYF.

In the case of this clonotype: This clone may be a read error of a much larger clone one base away. As the CDR3 is not closed by the conserved phenylalanine or tryptophan, this likely results from a read error. The J gene is TRBJ2-7, the V gene TRBV7-9, with 9 bases fitting TRBD2. V trimming: 5 bases; J trimming: 4 bases; junction bases outside the gene matches: 6. CDR1 and CDR2 from the germline V gene are SEHNR and FQNEAQ (reference sequence). The length of the CDR3 is 14 residues. CDR3 coding DNA: TGTGCCAGCAGCCGCGGGGGGGCTGAATACGAGCAGTACCTC. Protein: CASSRGGAEYEQYL.

The V gene is TRBV20-1, the J gene TRBJ2-7; D not resolved. Trimming pared 4 bases from V and 7 bases from J, leaving 17 bases between. This CDR3 contains 13 residues. Germline lookup yields CDR1 DFQATT and CDR2 SNEGSKA (reference sequence). The CDR3 DNA follows: TGCAGTGCTAAGGACGGTCCCGCGGTGGAGCAGTACTTC. Its protein product is CSAKDGPAVEQYF.

This clonotype has more than one count but fewer than ten. This clone may be a read error of a much larger clone one base away. The chain couples TRBV6-5 to TRBJ2-1; tentative D call: TRBD2 (6 bases). This CDR3 is 15 amino acids long. The germline V and J ends were trimmed by 6 bases and 2 bases, with 14 bases remaining between them. Germline loops: CDR1 MNHEY, CDR2 SVGAGI. The DNA of the CDR3 is TGTGCCAGCAGGTCTAACGGGGGTCCCTACAATGAGCAGTTCTTC. It specifies CASRSNGGPYNEQFF.

This clonotype was recorded at least ten times. The chain employs TRBV4-2 and TRBJ2-1; TRBD2 matches 13 bases. Germline V gene sequence: CDR1 LGHNA, CDR2 YNFKEQ. The junction had 4 bases not matched to a gene; V was cut back by 1 base and J by 7 bases. CDR3 size: 16 residues. The CDR3 here is CASSQGTSGGMNEQFF. The CDR3 nucleotides are TGTGCCAGCAGCCAAGGGACTAGCGGGGGTATGAATGAGCAGTTCTTC.

The sample holds many counts of this clonotype. V and J are TRBV14 and TRBJ2-3, with TRBD2 matching over 8 bases. The ends lost 3 bases at V and 3 bases at J; junction bases unmatched: 8. Germline CDR1 and CDR2: SGHDN and FVKESK. The CDR3 is 16 residues long. CDR3 DNA sequence: TGTGCCAGCAGCCACGGGGCGGGACTAGGGACAGATACGCAGTATTTT. Amino acids: CASSHGAGLGTDTQYF.

Many counts were recorded for this clonotype. The chain couples TRBV7-2 to TRBJ1-5, with D hard to call. V lost 1 base, J lost 1 base, and 8 bases lay in between. This CDR3 is 15 amino acids long. CDR1 is SGHTA, CDR2 FQGNSA, per germline. The CDR3 DNA sequence: TGTGCCAGCAGCTTAGTGAGCGGGAGCAATCAGCCCCAGCATTTT. This translates into CASSLVSGSNQPQHF.

This clonotype was counted only a few times. V gene TRBV7-9 combines with J gene TRBJ1-1, with D unclear. V was pared by 8 bases and J by 1 base, with 8 bases between. The length of the CDR3 is 12 residues. Germline CDR1 is SEHNR and CDR2 is FQNEAQ (reference sequence). The DNA of the CDR3 is TGTGCCAGCCAAGGCCGGAACACTGAAGCTTTCTTT. Translated: CASQGRNTEAFF.

This clonotype was seen many times. This chain links TRBV20-1 with TRBJ2-7; D might be TRBD2 (6 bases). The germline gives CDR1 DFQATT, CDR2 SNEGSKA (reference sequence). Trimming left V 2 bases short and J 0 bases short, with 14 bases between. This CDR3 region has 15 residues. CDR3 bases: TGCAGTGCTAGACTGGAGGGGTTGGGCTCCTACGAGCAGTACTTC. This gives the protein CSARLEGLGSYEQYF.

This clonotype was found many times. A read error may produce the germline difference seen at one junction end. The gene calls are TRBV7-7 and TRBJ2-5; 15 bases map to TRBD2. The CDR3 runs to 15 residues. Germline assignment: CDR1 SSHAT and CDR2 FNYEAQ (reference sequence). In DNA, the CDR3 is TGTGCTAGCAGCAAGGGACTAGCGGGAGGAGAGACCCAGCACTTC. This encodes CASSKGLAGGETQHF.

This clonotype was counted ten times or more. J is TRBJ2-2 and V is TRBV12-3 or TRBV12-4; 7 nucleotides agree with TRBD2. With V trimmed by 5 bases and J by 8 bases, 8 bases remained unmatched. This CDR3 region has 14 residues. The CDR3 region has the DNA TGTGCCAGCAGTCCCGGGACTACCACTGGGGAGCTGTTTTTT. This gives the protein CASSPGTTTGELFF.

J is TRBJ2-2 and V is TRBV5-5; TRBD2 is a possible D gene (7 bases). From germline, CDR1 is SGHKS and CDR2 YYEKEE (reference sequence). The CDR3 covers 14 residues. V was cut by 0 bases and J by 8 bases, with 11 bases left in between. The CDR3 DNA is TGTGCCAGCAGCTTGGAGGGGGGGCTTGGGGAGCTGTTTTTT. Protein sequence: CASSLEGGLGELFF. The whole variable domain, filled in from reference TRBV5-5 and TRBJ2-2, reads DAGVTQSPTHLIKTRGQQVTLRCSPISGHKSVSWYQQVLGQGPQFIFQYYEKEERGRGNFPDRFSARQFPNYSSELNVNALLLGDSALYLCASSLEGGLGELFFGEGSRLTVL.

There are many counts of this clonotype. The chain joins TRBV6-1 to TRBJ1-2, with 12 bases matching TRBD1. Per the germline V gene, CDR1 is MNHNS and CDR2 is SASEGT. V gave up 5 bases and J gave up 6 bases; unmatched junction bases: 4. CDR3 length: 14 amino acids. CDR3: CASSPRDRGHGYTF. CDR3 DNA sequence: TGTGCCAGCAGTCCCCGGGACAGGGGGCATGGCTACACCTTC.

This clonotype was found many times. The chain combines TRBV30 with TRBJ1-6, with TRBD1 identical over 10 bases. Germline assignment: CDR1 GTSNPN and CDR2 SVGIG (reference sequence). The CDR3 loop spans 15 amino acids. Trimming cost V 0 bases and J 6 bases; bases outside gene matches: 2. CDR3 loop: CAWSVRDRGNSPLHF. CDR3 DNA sequence: TGTGCCTGGAGTGTACGGGACAGGGGTAATTCACCCCTCCACTTT.

The table lists this clonotype with many counts. The CDR3 spells CASSFGGDEQFF. In DNA, the CDR3 is TGCGCCAGCAGCTTCGGGGGCGATGAGCAGTTCTTC. This chain connects TRBV5-1 to TRBJ2-1; perhaps D is TRBD1 or TRBD2 (6 bases each). Trimming stripped 2 bases from V and 8 bases from J, with 8 bases between. The CDR3 consists of 12 residues. Germline V gene data show CDR1 as SGHRS and CDR2 as YFSETQ.

This clonotype was seen a handful of times. The chain is built from TRBV5-1 and TRBJ2-1, with 10 bases aligning to TRBD2. The CDR3 length is 16 residues. The germline V gene has CDR1 SGHRS and CDR2 YFSETQ. The V gene end was trimmed by 2 bases and the J gene end by 0 bases; junction bases not matched to a gene: 2. CDR3 loop: CASSLAGGNSYNEQFF. Written as DNA, the CDR3 is TGCGCCAGCAGCTTAGCGGGGGGGAACTCCTACAATGAGCAGTTCTTC.

This clonotype was recorded many times. The J gene is TRBJ1-2, the V gene TRBV10-3, with D tentatively TRBD1 (5 bases). CDR1 is ENHRY, CDR2 SYGVKD, per germline. The CDR3 contains 15 residues. V lost 6 bases and J 4 bases, leaving 18 bases between the germline ends. The CDR3 region is CAISRMTDAVYGYTF. DNA of the CDR3: TGTGCCATCAGCCGAATGACAGACGCCGTCTATGGCTACACCTTC.

This chain links TRBV24-1 with TRBJ1-2; D ambiguous. The CDR3 totals 16 residues. Germline V gene data show CDR1 as KGHDR and CDR2 as SFDVKD. V was pared by 4 bases and J by 4 bases, with 18 bases between. The CDR3 region is CATSDRLGGEGYGYTF. As DNA, the CDR3 is TGTGCCACCAGTGACCGTCTTGGAGGCGAAGGCTATGGCTACACCTTC.